The source of this TCR beta chain is a study of T cells after posttransplantation cyclophosphamide. Broader study findings: Later blood repertoires were often dominated by clones from the donor CD8+ memory compartment. TRB overlap between skin or GI tissue T cells and blood was limited. Recipient CMV seropositivity and CMV reactivation strongly tracked TRB clonality.

Worth noting for this clone: Its target is not known.

Sequenced by immunoSEQ multiplex PCR; TCRdb stores in-frame clones only, minus some. The table lists tens of thousands of clones, around 94% of them singletons. On the day of bone marrow donation, the related graft donor provided peripheral blood. Germline lookup yields CDR1 SGHDT and CDR2 YYEEEE. V shed 0 bases and J 5 bases; nucleotides not matched to a gene: 4. This CDR3 has 14 amino acids. The sample comprised PBMCs. The receptor was isolated from a woman aged 30 to 39 in good health and a related stem cell transplant donor. The gene calls are TRBV5-6 and TRBJ1-2; 7 bases are a match to TRBD1. The CDR3 sequence is CASSLDRGLYGYTF. The CDR3 DNA sequence: TGTGCCAGCAGCTTGGACAGGGGACTGTATGGCTACACCTTC.